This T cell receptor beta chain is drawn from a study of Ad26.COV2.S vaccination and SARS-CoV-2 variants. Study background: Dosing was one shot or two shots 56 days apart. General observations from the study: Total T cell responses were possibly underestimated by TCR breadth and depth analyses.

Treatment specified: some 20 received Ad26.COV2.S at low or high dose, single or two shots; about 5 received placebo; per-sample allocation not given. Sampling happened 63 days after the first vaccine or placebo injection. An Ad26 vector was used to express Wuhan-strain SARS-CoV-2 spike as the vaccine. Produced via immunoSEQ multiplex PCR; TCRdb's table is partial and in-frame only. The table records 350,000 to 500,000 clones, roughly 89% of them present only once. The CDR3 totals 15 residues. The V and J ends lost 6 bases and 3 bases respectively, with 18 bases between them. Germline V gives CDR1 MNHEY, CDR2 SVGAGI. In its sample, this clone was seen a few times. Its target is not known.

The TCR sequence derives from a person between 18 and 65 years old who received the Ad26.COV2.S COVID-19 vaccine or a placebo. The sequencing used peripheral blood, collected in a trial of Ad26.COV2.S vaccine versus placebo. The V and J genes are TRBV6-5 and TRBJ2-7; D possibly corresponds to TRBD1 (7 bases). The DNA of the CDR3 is TGTGCCAGCAGCACCGGGGGACAGACTGTCTACGAGCAGTACTTC. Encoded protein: CASSTGGQTVYEQYF.